This T cell receptor (beta chain) originates from a study of T cell responses to AZD1222 COVID-19 vaccine. Sequencing used immunoSEQ multiplex PCR; TCRdb keeps in-frame clones, though not all of them. Here the sample spans 100,000 to 120,000 clones, 88% being singletons. This clone showed up just a few times. Its target is not known. Findings and caveats of the study: Only a handful of people who got AZD1222 tested seropositive at baseline.

V lost 5 bases, J lost 1 base, and 7 bases stayed unmatched. The germline gives CDR1 SGHAT, CDR2 FQNNGV. The CDR3 runs 15 residues. V usage is TRBV11-2 and J usage is TRBJ1-1; 7 nucleotides line up with TRBD1. This clonotype was sampled from an adult in good health. The sequenced sample was peripheral blood, obtained on day 0 of AZD1222 vaccination. As DNA, the CDR3 is TGTGCCAGCAGCCATACACAGGGGCGGAACACTGAAGCTTTCTTT. Translating it yields CASSHTQGRNTEAFF. Based on the CDR3 plus reference TRBV11-2 and TRBJ1-1, the full variable domain is EAGVAQSPRYKIIEKRQSVAFWCNPISGHATLYWYQQILGQGPKLLIQFQNNGVVDDSQLPKDRFSAERLKGVDSTLKIQPAKLEDSAVYLCASSHTQGRNTEAFFGQGTRLTVV.